A selection of T cell receptor beta chains follows, all from one sample in a study of T cell repertoires in cytomegalovirus infection. No antigen has been assigned to these receptors. Via MiXCR, TCRdb re-called the reads, giving one row per CDR3 protein. The sample includes about 770,000 distinct CDR3 sequences, 25% to 35% seen only once; the top ten take around 13%. The sample consisted of cultured CD8+ T cells from PBMCs, taken from culture after CMV antigen stimulation. These receptors came from a human donor in good health (CMV status not recorded). Some clones in this sample may be carry-over from other donors' samples. Both conserved end residues are part of each CDR3. D genes are given only for firm matches. The size entry is marked missing in some rows and otherwise reads once, few, many or a size class.

size	D	V	J	DNA	CDR3
few	TRBD2	TRBV12-3/TRBV12-4	TRBJ2-1	TGTGCCAGCAGGACTAGCGGGGGGCTTAATGAGCAGTTCTTC	CASRTSGGLNEQFF
few	.	TRBV14	TRBJ2-1	TGTGCCAGCAGCCAAGATCAGGCAGTGTACAACCTCTACAATGAGCAGTTCTTC	CASSQDQAVYNLYNEQFF
few	.	TRBV6-8	TRBJ2-3	TGTGCCAGCAGTTACCGGCAGAATCCCACAGATACGCAGTATTTT	CASSYRQNPTDTQYF
many	.	TRBV12-3/TRBV12-4	TRBJ1-2	TGTGCCACCTCCACACCCCCTAACTATGGCTACACCTTC	CATSTPPNYGYTF
few	.	TRBV27	TRBJ1-1	TGTGCCAGCATGAAGGGAGACACTGAAGCTTTCTTT	CASMKGDTEAFF
.	TRBD2	TRBV14	TRBJ2-2	TGTGCCAGCAGCCAAGGGATAGCGGGGCCGCAGGGGCTGTTTTTT	CASSQGIAGPQGLFF
few	TRBD1	TRBV6-1	TRBJ1-4	TGTGCCAGCATACTGGACAGGGGGATGAATAAGGAAAAACTGTTTTTT	CASILDRGMNKEKLFF
few	TRBD1	TRBV29-1	TRBJ2-2	TGCAGCGTGGGACAGGTGAACACCGGGGAGCTGTTTTTT	CSVGQVNTGELFF
few	.	TRBV7-9	TRBJ2-3	TGTGCCAGCAGCTGGTTGGGCGGATCCACAGATACGCAGTATTTT	CASSWLGGSTDTQYF
.	.	TRBV24-1	TRBJ1-5	TGTGCCACCGGAGTACGGCCTAGCAATCAGCCCCAGCATTTT	CATGVRPSNQPQHF
few	.	TRBV12-3/TRBV12-4	TRBJ2-7	TGTGCCAGCAGTCCCGGGAGCTTCTACGAGCAGTACTTC	CASSPGSFYEQYF
.	.	TRBV7-9	TRBJ1-5	TGTGCCAGCAGCTTCCGGGGGGATAGCAATCAGCCCCAGCATTTT	CASSFRGDSNQPQHF
.	TRBD1	TRBV5-4	TRBJ1-1	TGTGCCAGCAGCCCCCGTGACAGGGGGCTAAGCACTGAAGCTTTCTTT	CASSPRDRGLSTEAFF
.	.	TRBV25-1	TRBJ1-4	TGTGCCAGCAGGGACCCCTTTAATGAAAAACTGTTTTTT	CASRDPFNEKLFF